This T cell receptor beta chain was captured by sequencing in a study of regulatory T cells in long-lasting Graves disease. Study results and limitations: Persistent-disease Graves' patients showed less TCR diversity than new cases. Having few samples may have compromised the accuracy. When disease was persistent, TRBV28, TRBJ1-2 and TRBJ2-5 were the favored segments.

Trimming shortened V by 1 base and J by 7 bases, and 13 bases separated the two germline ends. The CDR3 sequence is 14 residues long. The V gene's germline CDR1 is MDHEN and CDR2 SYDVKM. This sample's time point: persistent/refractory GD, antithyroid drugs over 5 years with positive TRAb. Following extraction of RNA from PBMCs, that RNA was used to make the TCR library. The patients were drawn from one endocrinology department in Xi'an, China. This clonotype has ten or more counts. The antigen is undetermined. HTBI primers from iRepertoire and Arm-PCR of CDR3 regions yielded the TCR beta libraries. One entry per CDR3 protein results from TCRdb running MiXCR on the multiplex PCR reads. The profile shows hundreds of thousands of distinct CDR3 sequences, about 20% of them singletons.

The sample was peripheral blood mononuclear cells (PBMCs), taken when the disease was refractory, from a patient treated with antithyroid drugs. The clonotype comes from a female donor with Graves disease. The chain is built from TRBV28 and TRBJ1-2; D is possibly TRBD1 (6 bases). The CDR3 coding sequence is TGTGCCAGCAGTTTATTACAGGGATCCCGTGGCTACACCTTC. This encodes CASSLLQGSRGYTF.